The clone carrying this T cell receptor beta chain was detected a few times. The sample is drawn from a study of shared clonotypes between healthy human individuals. Germline CDR1 reads SEHNR; CDR2 reads FQNEAQ (reference sequence). Between the trimmed V and J ends, which lost 2 bases and 4 bases, there was a span of 11 bases. The CDR3 is 14 residues long. Data came from immunoSEQ multiplex PCR; TCRdb stores just in-frame clones and leaves some out. The profile covers about 2.4 million clones, with roughly 93% appearing a single time and more than 0.35% taken by the ten largest. The V and J genes are TRBV7-9 and TRBJ1-1; D is possibly TRBD1 (5 bases). The TCR comes from a man between 18 and 35 years old in good health. Some clones in this sample may be carry-over from other donors' samples. What was sequenced was naive CD4+ T cells from PBMCs. The subset was: CD45RA+ positively selected. CDR3 in amino acids: CASSLRDFGTEAFF. The CDR3 DNA sequence: TGTGCCAGCAGCTTAAGGGACTTTGGCACTGAAGCTTTCTTT. The whole variable domain, remainder taken from reference TRBV7-9 and TRBJ1-1, is DTGVSQNPRHKITKRGQNVTFRCDPISEHNRLYWYRQTLGQGPEFLTYFQNEAQLEKSRLLSDRFSAERPKGSFSTLEIQRTEQGDSAMYLCASSLRDFGTEAFFGQGTRLTVV.